This entry lists 7 T cell receptor beta chains sequenced from one sample in a study of identical twins. A single record per CDR3 protein comes from TCRdb applying MiXCR to the 5' RACE reads. The sample includes 600,000 to 850,000 distinct CDR3 sequences, about 18% of them seen just once. These data were also reused for a study on T cells expressing NK-cell markers.

What was sequenced was PBMCs. The receptor set was obtained from a woman aged 18-30 years in good health.

A few counts support this clonotype. The rearrangement links TRBV7-8 to TRBJ2-7, with D tentatively TRBD2 (7 bases). The ends were cut back, 1 base at V and 5 bases at J, with 21 bases in the middle. CDR3 length: 17 amino acids. CDR1 is SGHVS and CDR2 is FQNEAQ in the germline V gene. CDR3 region: CASSLVGAGGQTHEQYF. The CDR3 bases are TGTGCCAGCAGCTTAGTGGGTGCCGGGGGGCAAACCCACGAGCAGTACTTC.

A single count supports this clonotype. The rearrangement joins TRBV28 to TRBJ2-1, with D possibly being TRBD1 (5 bases). Germline values: CDR1 MDHEN, CDR2 SYDVKM. The CDR3 totals 16 residues. V shed 5 bases and J shed 1 base, with 15 bases lying between them. DNA of the CDR3: TGTGCCAGCAGTGATCAGGGTGGGCGATCCTACAATGAGCAGTTCTTC. Protein product: CASSDQGGRSYNEQFF.

On this clonotype: This clone may be a read error of a much larger clone one base away. CDR3 amino acids: CASSTDYEQYF. The CDR3 coding sequence is TGTGCCAGCAGTACCGACTACGAGCAGTACTTC. The chain employs TRBV6-6 and TRBJ2-7; D not resolved. The CDR3 contains 11 residues. V lost 5 bases to trimming and J lost 3 bases, with 5 bases between them. The germline V gene has CDR1 MNHNY and CDR2 SVGAGI (reference sequence).

A word on this clonotype: Given a much more abundant clone one base away, this may be a read error. This sequence joins TRBV12-3 or TRBV12-4 and TRBJ2-7; D remains ambiguous. The CDR3 is 12 residues long. Here the CDR3 reads CARSLTSLEQYF. In DNA form, the CDR3 reads TGTGCCCGCAGTTTAACCAGCCTCGAGCAGTACTTC.

The chain combines TRBV20-1 with TRBJ1-6; no clear D. Looked up from germline, CDR1 is DFQATT and CDR2 is SNEGSKA (reference sequence). V shed 1 base and J shed 5 bases, with 12 bases lying between them. CDR3 length: 15 residues. Here the CDR3 DNA reads TGCAGTGCTAGAGGTGCGGCAGCCAATAATTCACCCCTCCACTTT. Residues: CSARGAAANNSPLHF.

The chain has TRBV9 and TRBJ2-1, with D perhaps matching TRBD2 (5 bases). With 3 bases removed from V and 5 bases from J, the gap between germline ends came to 15 bases. The CDR3 totals 15 residues. The V gene's germline CDR1 is SGDLS and CDR2 YYNGEE. CDR3 loop: CASSGSEVSHNEQFF. DNA for the CDR3: TGTGCCAGCAGCGGGTCGGAGGTAAGTCACAATGAGCAGTTCTTC.

The rearrangement joins TRBV12-3 or TRBV12-4 to TRBJ2-3; the D gene is possibly TRBD1 (6 bases). The CDR3 totals 13 residues. V gave up 6 bases and J gave up 3 bases, with 10 bases separating them. The CDR3 spells CASSHGTTDTQYF. CDR3 bases: TGTGCCAGCAGCCACGGGACAACAGATACGCAGTATTTT.